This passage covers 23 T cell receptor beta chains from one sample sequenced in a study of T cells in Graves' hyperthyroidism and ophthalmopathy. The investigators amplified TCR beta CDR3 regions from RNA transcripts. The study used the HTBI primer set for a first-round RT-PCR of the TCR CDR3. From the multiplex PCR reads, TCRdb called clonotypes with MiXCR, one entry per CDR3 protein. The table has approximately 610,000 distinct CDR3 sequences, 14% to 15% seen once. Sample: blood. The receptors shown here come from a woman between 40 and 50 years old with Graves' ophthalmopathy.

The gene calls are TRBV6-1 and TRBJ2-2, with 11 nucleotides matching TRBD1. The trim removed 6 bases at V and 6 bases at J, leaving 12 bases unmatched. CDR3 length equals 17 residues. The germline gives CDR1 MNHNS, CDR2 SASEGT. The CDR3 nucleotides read TGTGCCAGCAGCCTTGGACAGGGGGCGAGGAAGGCCGGGGAGCTGTTTTTT. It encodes CASSLGQGARKAGELFF.

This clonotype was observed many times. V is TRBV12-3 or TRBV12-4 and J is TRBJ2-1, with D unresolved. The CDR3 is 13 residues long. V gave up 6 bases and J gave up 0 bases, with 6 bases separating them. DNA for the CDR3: TGTGCCAGCAGCCCCCGCTCCTACAATGAGCAGTTCTTC. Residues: CASSPRSYNEQFF.

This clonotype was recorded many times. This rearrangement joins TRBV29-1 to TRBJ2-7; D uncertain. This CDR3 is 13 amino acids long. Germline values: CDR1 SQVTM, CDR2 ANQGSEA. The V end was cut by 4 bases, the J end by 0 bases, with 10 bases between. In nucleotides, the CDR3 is TGCAGCGTTGGGGTAGAGAGCTCCTACGAGCAGTACTTC. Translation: CSVGVESSYEQYF.

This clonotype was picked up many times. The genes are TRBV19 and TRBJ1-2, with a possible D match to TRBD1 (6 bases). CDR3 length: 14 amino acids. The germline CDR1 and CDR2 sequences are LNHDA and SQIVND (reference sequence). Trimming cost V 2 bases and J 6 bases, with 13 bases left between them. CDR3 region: CASSIWAGDHGYTF. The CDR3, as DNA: TGTGCCAGTAGTATATGGGCAGGGGACCATGGCTACACCTTC.

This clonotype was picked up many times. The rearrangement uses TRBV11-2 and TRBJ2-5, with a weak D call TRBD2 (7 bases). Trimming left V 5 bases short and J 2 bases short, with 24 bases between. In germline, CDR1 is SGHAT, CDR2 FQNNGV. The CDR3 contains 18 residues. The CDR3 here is CASSPVGGPGVAQETQYF. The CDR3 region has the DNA TGTGCCAGCAGCCCGGTGGGGGGGCCAGGGGTGGCACAAGAGACCCAGTACTTC.

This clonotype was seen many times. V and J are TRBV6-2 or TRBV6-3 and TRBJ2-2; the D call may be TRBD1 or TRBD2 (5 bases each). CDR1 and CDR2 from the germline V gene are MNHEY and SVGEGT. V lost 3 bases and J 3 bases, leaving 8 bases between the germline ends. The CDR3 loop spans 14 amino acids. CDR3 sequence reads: CASSYQGDTGELFF. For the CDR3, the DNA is TGTGCCAGCAGTTATCAGGGAGACACCGGGGAGCTGTTTTTT.

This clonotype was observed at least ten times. The CDR3 protein is CASRARQGGYGEQYF. CDR3 DNA: TGTGCCAGCAGGGCCCGACAGGGAGGATATGGCGAGCAGTACTTC. The chain has TRBV12-3 or TRBV12-4 and TRBJ2-7, with D possibly TRBD1 on 7 matching bases. This CDR3 comprises 15 residues. V was pared by 6 bases and J by 6 bases, with 21 bases between.

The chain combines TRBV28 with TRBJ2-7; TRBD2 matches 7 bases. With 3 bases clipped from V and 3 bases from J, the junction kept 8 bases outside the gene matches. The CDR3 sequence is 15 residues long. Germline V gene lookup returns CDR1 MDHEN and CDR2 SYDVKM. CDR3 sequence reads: CASSLSGLGGYEQYF. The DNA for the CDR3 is TGTGCCAGCAGTTTGTCCGGACTAGGAGGCTACGAGCAGTACTTC.

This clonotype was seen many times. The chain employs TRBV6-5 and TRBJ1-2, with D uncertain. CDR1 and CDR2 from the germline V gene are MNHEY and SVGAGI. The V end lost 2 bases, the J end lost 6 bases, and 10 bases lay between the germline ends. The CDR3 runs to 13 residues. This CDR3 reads CASSYGEGDGYTF. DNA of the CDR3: TGTGCCAGCAGTTACGGGGAGGGCGATGGCTACACCTTC.

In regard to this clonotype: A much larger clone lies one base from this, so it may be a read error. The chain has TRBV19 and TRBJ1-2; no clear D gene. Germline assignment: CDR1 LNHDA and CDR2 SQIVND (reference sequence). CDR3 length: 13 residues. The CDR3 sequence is CASSIGGNYGCTF. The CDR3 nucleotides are TGTGCCAGTAGTATCGGCGGAAACTATGGCTGCACCTTC.

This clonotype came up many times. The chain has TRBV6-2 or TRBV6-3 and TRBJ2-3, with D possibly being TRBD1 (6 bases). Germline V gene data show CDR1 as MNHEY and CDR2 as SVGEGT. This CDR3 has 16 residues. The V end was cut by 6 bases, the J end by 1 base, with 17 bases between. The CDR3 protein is CASRRPDSWGTDTQYF. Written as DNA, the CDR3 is TGTGCCAGCAGGCGTCCGGACAGCTGGGGCACAGATACGCAGTATTTT.

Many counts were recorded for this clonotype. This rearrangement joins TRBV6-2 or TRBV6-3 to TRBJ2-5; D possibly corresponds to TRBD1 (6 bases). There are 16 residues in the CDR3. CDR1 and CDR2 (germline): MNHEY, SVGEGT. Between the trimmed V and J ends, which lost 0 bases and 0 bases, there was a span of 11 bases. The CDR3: CASSYSRAGDQETQYF. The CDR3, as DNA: TGTGCCAGCAGTTACTCGAGGGCAGGGGACCAAGAGACCCAGTACTTC.

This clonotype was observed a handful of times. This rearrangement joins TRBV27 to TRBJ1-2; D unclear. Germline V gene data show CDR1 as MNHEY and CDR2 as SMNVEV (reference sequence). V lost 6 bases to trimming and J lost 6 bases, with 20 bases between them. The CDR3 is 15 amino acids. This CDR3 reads CASRTGSPSGDGYTF. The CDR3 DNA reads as TGTGCCAGCAGAACCGGGTCGCCGTCTGGGGATGGCTACACCTTC.

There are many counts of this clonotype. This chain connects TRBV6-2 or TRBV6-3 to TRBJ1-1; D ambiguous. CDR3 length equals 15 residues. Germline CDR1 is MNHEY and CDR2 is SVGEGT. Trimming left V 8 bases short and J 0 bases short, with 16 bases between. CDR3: CASSRRNSMNTEAFF. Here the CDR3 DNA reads TGTGCCAGCTCCCGGAGGAACAGTATGAACACTGAAGCTTTCTTT.

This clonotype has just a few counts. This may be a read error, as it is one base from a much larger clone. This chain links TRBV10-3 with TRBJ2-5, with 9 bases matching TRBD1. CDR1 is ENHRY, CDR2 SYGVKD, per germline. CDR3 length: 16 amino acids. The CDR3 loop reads CVISEVGQGMGETQYF. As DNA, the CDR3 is TGTGTCATCAGTGAAGTCGGACAGGGGATGGGAGAGACCCAGTACTTC.

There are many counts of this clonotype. The CDR3 coding sequence is TGTGCCAGCAGTCCCCGGACTAGCGGGCCATGGGATACGCAGTATTTT. Translated, it gives CASSPRTSGPWDTQYF. The chain carries TRBV28 and TRBJ2-3, with TRBD2 identical over 11 bases. The CDR3 sequence is 16 residues long. CDR1 and CDR2 (germline): MDHEN, SYDVKM. V dropped 5 bases and J dropped 6; count of bases not matched to a gene: 10.

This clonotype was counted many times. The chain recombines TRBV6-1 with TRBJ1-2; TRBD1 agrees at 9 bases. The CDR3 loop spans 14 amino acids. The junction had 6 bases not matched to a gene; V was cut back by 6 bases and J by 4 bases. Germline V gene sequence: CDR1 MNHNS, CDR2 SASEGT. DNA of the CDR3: TGTGCCAGCAGAGACGGGGACAGGGTCTATGGCTACACCTTC. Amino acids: CASRDGDRVYGYTF.

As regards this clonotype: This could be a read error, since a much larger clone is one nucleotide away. The CDR3 bases are TGTGCCAGCAGTTACTCAGGTGGCAGGGGCGAGGCGGGGGCCAACGTCCCGACTTTC. This encodes CASSYSGGRGEAGANVPTF. This chain uses TRBV6-2 or TRBV6-3 with TRBJ2-6; D possibly corresponds to TRBD2 (7 bases). The CDR3 totals 19 residues. The germline gives CDR1 MNHEY, CDR2 SVGEGT.

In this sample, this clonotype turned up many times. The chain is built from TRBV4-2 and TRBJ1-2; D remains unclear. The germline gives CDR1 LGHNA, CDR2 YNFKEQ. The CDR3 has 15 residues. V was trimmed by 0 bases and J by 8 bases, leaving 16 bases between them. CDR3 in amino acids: CASSQDSGPLAGYTF. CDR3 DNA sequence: TGTGCCAGCAGCCAAGATTCGGGTCCTCTGGCCGGCTACACCTTC.

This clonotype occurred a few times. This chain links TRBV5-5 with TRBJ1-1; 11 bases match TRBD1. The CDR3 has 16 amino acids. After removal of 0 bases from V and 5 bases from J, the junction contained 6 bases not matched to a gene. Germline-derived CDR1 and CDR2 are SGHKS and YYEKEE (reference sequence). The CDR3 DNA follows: TGTGCCAGCAGCTTGGCCCTGGGACAGGGGGGGACTGAAGCTTTCTTT. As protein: CASSLALGQGGTEAFF.

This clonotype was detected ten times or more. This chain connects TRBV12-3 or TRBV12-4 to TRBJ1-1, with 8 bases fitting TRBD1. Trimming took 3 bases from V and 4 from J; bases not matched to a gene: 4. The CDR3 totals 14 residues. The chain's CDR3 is CASSLTGVSTEAFF. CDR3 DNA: TGTGCCAGCAGTTTGACAGGGGTTAGCACTGAAGCTTTCTTT.

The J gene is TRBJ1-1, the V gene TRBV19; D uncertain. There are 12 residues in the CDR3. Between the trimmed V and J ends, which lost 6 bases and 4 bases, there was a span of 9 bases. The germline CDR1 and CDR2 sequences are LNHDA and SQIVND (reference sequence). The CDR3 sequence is CASSHQLTEAFF. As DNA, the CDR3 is TGTGCCAGTAGCCACCAGCTCACTGAAGCTTTCTTT.

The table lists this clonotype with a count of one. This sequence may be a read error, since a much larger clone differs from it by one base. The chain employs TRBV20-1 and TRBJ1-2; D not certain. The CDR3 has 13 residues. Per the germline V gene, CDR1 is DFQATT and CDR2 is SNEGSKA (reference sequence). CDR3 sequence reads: CSAPLGDDYDYTF. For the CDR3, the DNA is TGCAGTGCCCCATTAGGCGACGACTATGACTACACCTTC.